This T cell receptor delta chain was retrieved from a study of gamma-delta T cells after stem cell transplantation. In germline, CDR1 is TVYSNPD, CDR2 GDNSRS (reference sequence). This CDR3 region has 15 residues. Trimming left V 0 bases short and J 6 bases short, with 20 bases between. TCRdb re-processed the RT-PCR reads via CATT. The data hold some 700 delta-chain clones, with roughly 56% observed a single time. The clonotype comes from a human donor. It is not recorded whose cells these are; they may come from a transplant donor. Sequencing used gamma-delta T cells. The chain is built from TRDV3 and TRDJ1; D is unresolved. In DNA, the CDR3 is TGTGCCTTTAGTCCCCATTACGGTTTGGCCTATAAACTCATCTTT. Protein sequence: CAFSPHYGLAYKLIF.